This TCR beta chain was profiled in a study of shared clonotypes between healthy human individuals. Assay used: immunoSEQ multiplex PCR; TCRdb lists only in-frame clones, some missing. The repertoire consists of nearly 500,000 clones, with around 80% occurring once and the leading ten covering 10% to 15%. This clone appeared a few times. The CDR3 extends over 14 amino acids. The V segment lost 5 bases and the J segment 5 bases; nucleotides outside the gene matches: 5. Germline CDR1 is SGHVS and CDR2 is FQNEAQ. This sequence joins TRBV7-8 and TRBJ2-3; TRBD2 matches at 9 bases. Source material: PBMCs. The source is a woman in her 40s in good health. Some clones in this sample may be carry-over from other donors' samples. CDR3 amino acids: CASSGGGGLDTQYF. The CDR3 bases are TGTGCCAGCAGCGGCGGGGGGGGGCTAGATACGCAGTATTTT.